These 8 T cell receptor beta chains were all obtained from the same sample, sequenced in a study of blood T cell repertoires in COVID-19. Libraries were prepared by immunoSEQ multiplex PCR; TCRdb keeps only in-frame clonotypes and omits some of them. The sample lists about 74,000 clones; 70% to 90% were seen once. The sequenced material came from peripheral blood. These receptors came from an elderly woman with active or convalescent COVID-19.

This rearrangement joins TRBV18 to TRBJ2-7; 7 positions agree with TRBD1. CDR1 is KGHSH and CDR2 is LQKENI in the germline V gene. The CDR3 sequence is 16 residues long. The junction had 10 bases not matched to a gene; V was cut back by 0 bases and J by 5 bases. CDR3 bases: TGTGCCAGCTCACCACCGGGACAGCTCGCTTTCGACGAGCAGTACTTC. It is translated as CASSPPGQLAFDEQYF.

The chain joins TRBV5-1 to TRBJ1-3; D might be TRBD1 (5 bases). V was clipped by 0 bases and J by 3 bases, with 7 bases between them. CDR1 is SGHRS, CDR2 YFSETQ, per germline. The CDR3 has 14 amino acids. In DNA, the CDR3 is TGCGCCAGCAGCTTGGACGGGGGTGGAAACACCATATATTTT. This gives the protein CASSLDGGGNTIYF.

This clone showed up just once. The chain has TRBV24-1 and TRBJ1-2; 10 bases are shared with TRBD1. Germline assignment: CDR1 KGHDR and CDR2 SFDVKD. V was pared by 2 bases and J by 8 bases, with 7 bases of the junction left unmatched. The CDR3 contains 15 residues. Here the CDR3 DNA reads TGTGCCACCAGTGATTGGGGGACAGGGGAACGGGGCTACACCTTC. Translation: CATSDWGTGERGYTF.

The CDR3 region has the DNA TGTGCCAGCAGCTTGGGGGGGGGCCCGCAGCCCCAGCATTTT. Its protein product is CASSLGGGPQPQHF. The chain combines TRBV5-4 with TRBJ1-5; tentatively, D is TRBD1 (6 bases). The V gene's germline CDR1 is SGHNT and CDR2 YYREEE (reference sequence). The CDR3 loop spans 14 amino acids. V lost 0 bases and J lost 7, with 11 bases in between.

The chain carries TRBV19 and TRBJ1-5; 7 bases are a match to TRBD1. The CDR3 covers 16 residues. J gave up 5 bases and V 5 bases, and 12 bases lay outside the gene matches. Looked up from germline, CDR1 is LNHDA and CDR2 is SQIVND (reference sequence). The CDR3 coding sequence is TGTGCCAGTAGTGAGGGACCCGACAGGGTCTATCAGCCCCAGCATTTT. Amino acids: CASSEGPDRVYQPQHF.

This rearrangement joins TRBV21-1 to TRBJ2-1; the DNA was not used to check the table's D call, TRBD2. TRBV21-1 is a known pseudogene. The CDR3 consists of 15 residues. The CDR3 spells CASSGTSGRADKQFF. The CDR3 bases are TGTGCCAGCAGCGGAACTAGCGGGAGGGCAGACAAGCAGTTCTTC.

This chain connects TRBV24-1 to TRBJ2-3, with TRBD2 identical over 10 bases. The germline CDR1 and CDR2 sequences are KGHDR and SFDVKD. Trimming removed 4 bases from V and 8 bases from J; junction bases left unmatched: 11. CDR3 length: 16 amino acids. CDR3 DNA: TGTGCCACCAGTGAGAAGGGACTAGCGCTCCTGGGTACGCAGTATTTT. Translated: CATSEKGLALLGTQYF.

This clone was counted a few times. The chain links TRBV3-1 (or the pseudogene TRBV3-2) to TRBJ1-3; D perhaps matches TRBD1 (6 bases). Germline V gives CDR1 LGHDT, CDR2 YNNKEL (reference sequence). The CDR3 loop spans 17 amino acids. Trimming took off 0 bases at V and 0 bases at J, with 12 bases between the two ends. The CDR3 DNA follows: TGTGCCAGCAGCCAAGAAGGGTTCAGGGGCTCTGGAAACACCATATATTTT. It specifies CASSQEGFRGSGNTIYF.